Each of the 18 T cell receptor beta chains below was sequenced from the same sample in a study of identical twins. MiXCR, run by TCRdb on the 5' RACE reads, gives a single entry per CDR3 protein. The data show about 900,000 distinct CDR3 sequences, about 12% seen once. Separately, the same data were catalogued under a study of yellow fever vaccine responses in identical twins.

The specimen was PBMCs. The receptor set was obtained from a woman aged 18-29 years in good health.

This chain's CDR3 is CASSPRGGGPGTGELFF. Written as DNA, the CDR3 is TGCGCCAGCAGCCCGAGAGGGGGAGGGCCGGGGACCGGGGAGCTGTTTTTT. This rearrangement joins TRBV4-1 to TRBJ2-2, with D perhaps TRBD2 (7 bases). The germline CDR1 and CDR2 sequences are MGHRA and YSYEKL. The CDR3 has 17 amino acids. Trimming cost V 4 bases and J 5 bases, with 20 bases left between them.

This clonotype was counted ten times or more. The chain joins TRBV10-3 to TRBJ1-4; D is uncertain. V lost 6 bases and J 8 bases, leaving 16 bases between the germline ends. This CDR3 has 14 amino acids. Germline V CDR1 and CDR2: ENHRY, SYGVKD. CDR3 sequence: CAIREDETPEKLFF. The CDR3 nucleotides read TGTGCCATCAGAGAAGACGAGACACCAGAAAAACTGTTTTTT.

The chain recombines TRBV10-3 with TRBJ1-6; TRBD1 matches 7 bases. Trimming took 5 bases from V and 7 from J; bases not matched to a gene: 8. The CDR3 is 15 amino acids. Germline V lookup: CDR1 ENHRY, CDR2 SYGVKD. CDR3 residues: CAISSLGQKNSPLHF. CDR3 DNA sequence: TGTGCCATCAGTTCCCTGGGACAGAAAAATTCACCCCTCCACTTT.

Many counts were recorded for this clonotype. Here the CDR3 reads CASSRVGTEAFF. CDR3 sequence (DNA): TGTGCCAGCAGCCGGGTGGGCACTGAAGCTTTCTTT. The chain is built from TRBV7-2 and TRBJ1-1; D remains unclear. The CDR3 totals 12 residues. From germline, CDR1 is SGHTA and CDR2 FQGNSA. V was trimmed by 5 bases and J by 4 bases, leaving 8 bases between them.

This clonotype occurred a few times. The chain joins TRBV9 to TRBJ2-7; 7 bases map to TRBD1. CDR1 is SGDLS, CDR2 YYNGEE, per germline. The CDR3 consists of 16 residues. Trimming took 0 bases from V and 7 from J; bases not matched to a gene: 13. The CDR3 reads CASSVGSRDRGEEQYF. The DNA for the CDR3 is TGTGCCAGCAGCGTAGGGTCCCGGGACAGAGGGGAAGAGCAGTACTTC. Together with reference TRBV9 and TRBJ2-7, the CDR3 gives the full variable domain: DSGVTQTPKHLITATGQRVTLRCSPRSGDLSVYWYQQSLDQGLQFLIQYYNGEERAKGNILERFSAQQFPDLHSELNLSSLELGDSALYFCASSVGSRDRGEEQYFGPGTRLTVT.

The sample holds a few counts of this clonotype. The rearrangement links TRBV20-1 to TRBJ2-3; D is perhaps TRBD2 (6 bases). Trimming removed 8 bases at V and 1 base at J, with 10 bases between. The CDR3 is made up of 12 amino acids. Germline CDR1 reads DFQATT; CDR2 reads SNEGSKA (reference sequence). The CDR3 loop is CSLQRGTDTQYF. The CDR3, as DNA: TGCAGTCTTCAGCGGGGCACAGATACGCAGTATTTT.

This sequence joins TRBV12-3 or TRBV12-4 and TRBJ2-1; 8 bases are a match to TRBD2. J lost 5 bases, V lost 6 bases, and 6 bases had no gene match. This CDR3 contains 14 residues. In DNA, the CDR3 is TGTGCCAGCAGGAGACTAGCGAGGGACAATGAGCAGTTCTTC. This sequence encodes CASRRLARDNEQFF.

This clonotype has just a few counts. This chain uses TRBV3-1 with TRBJ2-7; TRBD1 might be the D (6 bases). The germline gives CDR1 LGHDT, CDR2 YNNKEL (reference sequence). The ends were cut back, 3 bases at V and 2 bases at J, with 14 bases in the middle. This CDR3 is built from 15 residues. CDR3 DNA sequence: TGTGCCAGCAGCCACCAACCGGGACAAACCTACGAGCAGTACTTC. It specifies CASSHQPGQTYEQYF.

The chain joins TRBV10-3 to TRBJ2-2; D not resolved. The CDR3 is 12 amino acids. V dropped 8 bases and J dropped 6 bases, with 10 bases sitting between them. The germline V gene has CDR1 ENHRY and CDR2 SYGVKD. The CDR3 protein is CAIGPSPGELFF. The CDR3 coding sequence is TGTGCCATCGGCCCATCCCCCGGGGAGCTGTTTTTT.

This clonotype was seen a handful of times. The chain combines TRBV6-5 with TRBJ2-2, with TRBD2 identical over 11 bases. Germline trimming cut 5 bases from V and 3 bases from J; bases unmatched to any gene: 8. Germline V lookup: CDR1 MNHEY, CDR2 SVGAGI. This CDR3 comprises 17 residues. For the CDR3, the DNA is TGTGCCAGCAGTCCTCGAATAGCGGGGGGGCACACCGGGGAGCTGTTTTTT. It is translated as CASSPRIAGGHTGELFF.

This clonotype was detected once. The chain has TRBV28 and TRBJ2-1; possibly TRBD1 or TRBD2 for D (5 bases each). CDR3 size: 16 residues. Germline V CDR1 and CDR2: MDHEN, SYDVKM. With 3 bases removed from V and 5 bases from J, the gap between germline ends came to 17 bases. The CDR3 loop is CASSLVSAGTHNEQFF. The CDR3, as DNA: TGTGCCAGCAGTTTGGTGTCGGCAGGGACCCACAATGAGCAGTTCTTC.

At least ten counts were recorded for this clonotype. The chain recombines TRBV10-3 with TRBJ1-2, with 7 bases identical to TRBD1. There are 12 residues in the CDR3. Germline CDR1 reads ENHRY; CDR2 reads SYGVKD. V lost 0 bases to trimming and J lost 8 bases; unmatched junction nucleotides: 0. CDR3 loop: CAISESTGGYTF. CDR3 in DNA: TGTGCCATCAGTGAGTCGACAGGGGGCTACACCTTC.

This clonotype was recorded a few times. The CDR3 bases are TGTGCCAGCTCCCCCGGCTGGGGGATGCCCTACAATGAGCAGTTCTTC. It codes for CASSPGWGMPYNEQFF. J is TRBJ2-1 and V is TRBV28, with D perhaps being TRBD1 or TRBD2 (5 bases each). The CDR3 contains 16 residues. Looked up from germline, CDR1 is MDHEN and CDR2 is SYDVKM. With 8 bases removed from V and 2 bases from J, the gap between germline ends came to 19 bases.

Only a few counts were recorded for this clonotype. In nucleotides, the CDR3 is TGTGCCAGCAGCTTAGAGTTGTTTGGGAACGAGCAGTACGTC. Protein sequence: CASSLELFGNEQYV. The chain recombines TRBV7-9 with TRBJ2-7; D gene unclear. The CDR3 totals 14 residues. The V end was cut by 1 base, the J end by 5 bases, with 12 bases between. Looked up from germline, CDR1 is SEHNR and CDR2 is FQNEAQ (reference sequence).

The table lists this clonotype with a few counts. The gene calls are TRBV6-2 or TRBV6-3 and TRBJ2-2, with 12 bases that match TRBD2. Germline V CDR1 and CDR2: MNHEY, SVGEGT. J lost 3 bases, V lost 6 bases, and 5 bases had no gene match. CDR3 size: 16 residues. In DNA form, the CDR3 reads TGTGCCAGCAGACAACTAGCGGGGGGCCACACCGGGGAGCTGTTTTTT. This translates into CASRQLAGGHTGELFF.

On this clonotype: A much larger clone sits a single nucleotide away, making a read error possible. The chain couples TRBV27 to TRBJ1-1; tentative D call: TRBD1 (6 bases). CDR3 length: 14 amino acids. CDR1 and CDR2 from the germline V gene are MNHEY and SMNVEV (reference sequence). The DNA of the CDR3 is TGTGCCTGCAGTTTAAACAGGGCGAACACTGAAGCTTTCTTT. This translates into CACSLNRANTEAFF.

This clonotype was seen a handful of times. V is TRBV28 and J is TRBJ1-1, with 8 bases that match TRBD1. Losses at the gene ends were 4 bases for V and 5 bases for J; bases not matched to a gene: 9. The CDR3 runs to 15 residues. Germline lookup yields CDR1 MDHEN and CDR2 SYDVKM. CDR3 in amino acids: CASSSPGGARTEAFF. For the CDR3, the DNA is TGTGCCAGCAGTTCGCCAGGGGGCGCGAGGACTGAAGCTTTCTTT.

This clonotype was picked up a small number of times. The V gene is TRBV7-9, the J gene TRBJ2-1; 8 bases align to TRBD2. CDR3 length: 14 amino acids. Losses at the gene ends were 5 bases for V and 10 bases for J; bases not matched to a gene: 10. Germline assignment: CDR1 SEHNR and CDR2 FQNEAQ (reference sequence). CDR3 DNA sequence: TGTGCCAGCAGCACTCCCGGGACTAGTTACGAGCAGTTCTTC. Its translation is CASSTPGTSYEQFF.